This is a list of T cell receptor beta chains from one sample in a study of blood T cell repertoires in COVID-19. Data came from immunoSEQ multiplex PCR; TCRdb stores just in-frame clones and leaves some out. This table holds hundreds of thousands of clones, 90% found once. Sequenced input: PBMCs or T cells enriched from blood (not recorded which). The receptors originated from a man under 40 who had recovered from COVID-19. The CDR3 runs from the conserved cysteine through the conserved F or W. Fields, in order: V gene, D gene, J gene, CDR3 DNA, CDR3 protein. D genes are given only for firm matches.

>TRBV28|TRBD1|TRBJ1-3
TGTGCCAGCTACAGGGGCAACTCTGGAAACACCATATATTTT
CASYRGNSGNTIYF
>TRBV6-5|TRBD1|TRBJ1-2
TGTGCCAGCAGCCGACAGGGTTTCGGTGGCTACACCTTC
CASSRQGFGGYTF
>TRBV12-2|-|TRBJ1-2
TGTGCAAGTCGCTTATATCCCGGCAGGGTATTTAACTATGGCTACACCTTC
CASRLYPGRVFNYGYTF
>TRBV5-1|-|TRBJ2-1
TGCGCCAGCAGCTCTGACCTACGGGGTTACAATGAGCAGTTCTTC
CASSSDLRGYNEQFF
>TRBV5-1|-|TRBJ2-5
TGCGCCAGCAGCTTGCGGGGAGTACAAGAGACCCAGTACTTC
CASSLRGVQETQYF
>TRBV30|-|TRBJ2-5
TGTGCCTGGAGTGTAGTGATCGGGGGGACCCAGTACTTC
CAWSVVIGGTQYF
>TRBV7-2|-|TRBJ2-5
TGTGCCAGCAGCTTAGATCGAGCCCAAGAGACCCAGTACTTC
CASSLDRAQETQYF
>TRBV30|-|TRBJ1-4
TGTGCCTGGGAGAGAAATGAAAAACTGTTTTTT
CAWERNEKLFF
>TRBV13|TRBD1|TRBJ1-1
TGTGCCAGCAGCTTACCGACAGGGGGCACTGAAGCTTTCTTT
CASSLPTGGTEAFF
>TRBV5-8|-|TRBJ2-1
TGTGCCAGCAGCCCCGGCTGGAGTAATGAGCAGTTCTTC
CASSPGWSNEQFF
>TRBV15|-|TRBJ2-5
TGTGCCACCAGCAGAGGTGGGGAGAGGGAGACCCAGTACTTC
CATSRGGERETQYF
>TRBV2|TRBD1|TRBJ2-7
TGTGCCAGCAGTGATAAGGGACAGGGGGCCTACGAGCAGTACTTC
CASSDKGQGAYEQYF
>TRBV10-1|TRBD1|TRBJ2-3
TGCGCCAGCAGTGTGGGGGGGACAGGGGGCGACGATACGCAGTATTTT
CASSVGGTGGDDTQYF
>TRBV6-2/TRBV6-3|-|TRBJ1-5
TGTGCCAGCAGTTACCCCAGGGGCAATCAGCCCCAGCATTTT
CASSYPRGNQPQHF
>TRBV5-4|TRBD1|TRBJ2-3
TGTGCCAGCAGCCAGGGACAGGGGAGAGGAGCAGATACGCAGTATTTT
CASSQGQGRGADTQYF
>TRBV7-2|TRBD1|TRBJ2-1
TGTGCCAGCAGCTTAGGGGACAGGGGGCTGGGAAATGAGCAGTTCTTC
CASSLGDRGLGNEQFF
>TRBV7-2|-|TRBJ2-4
TGTGCCAGCAGCTTAGGGGCCTTAGGAATACTAGCCAAAAACATTCAGTACTTC
CASSLGALGILAKNIQYF
>TRBV30|-|TRBJ1-5
TGTGCCTGGAGTGTAGGCAGGGGTAGGGATCAGCCCCAGCATTTT
CAWSVGRGRDQPQHF
>TRBV18|-|TRBJ1-1
TGTGCCAGCTCACCTGGAGGGGCTGAAGCTTTCTTT
CASSPGGAEAFF
>TRBV9|TRBD2|TRBJ2-5
TGTGCCAGCAGCGCGTCCGGGACTAAAAAAGAGACCCAGTACTTC
CASSASGTKKETQYF
>TRBV15|TRBD2|TRBJ2-4
TGTGCCACCAGCAGAGAAACTAGCGGGTTTGTTAACATTCAGTACTTC
CATSRETSGFVNIQYF
>TRBV7-6|-|TRBJ1-1
TGTGCCAGCAGCTTAGAGGGCCCAGGGGCTGGGACTGAAGCTTTCTTT
CASSLEGPGAGTEAFF
>TRBV27|-|TRBJ2-7
TGTGCCAGCGCAAAATCGGGGATCTCCTACGAGCAGTACTTC
CASAKSGISYEQYF
>TRBV7-8|-|TRBJ2-2
TGTGCCAGCGAAGGACAGAACACCGGGGAGCTGTTTTTT
CASEGQNTGELFF